The clone carrying this TCR beta chain was seen a single time. Recruits, aged about 18 to 100 years, lived in 20 to 30 US areas. The study assigned cohorts using participant-reported clinical history. In Cohort 3, a recovered donor had either two negative PCRs, clearance, or symptom resolution. The sample belongs to a study of blood T cell repertoires in COVID-19. Per the authors' pipeline: Estimation of nucleated cell counts was performed using reference gene primer amplification. Assay: immunoSEQ multiplex PCR; the TCRdb copy retains only in-frame clones and omits some. That table supplies the V and J calls and clone size; D and trimming were determined from the DNA. The sample shows approximately 220,000 clones, over 80% of them seen only once. The V and J ends lost 1 base and 2 bases, in that order; junction bases with no gene match: 4. The germline CDR1 and CDR2 sequences are MNHEY and SMNVEV (reference sequence). The CDR3 spans 15 residues.

The rearrangement links TRBV27 to TRBJ2-5, with 7 positions matching TRBD2. The material sequenced was PBMCs or T cells enriched from blood (not recorded which). This TCR was recovered from a man aged 30 to 45 who had recovered from COVID-19. CDR3 sequence (DNA): TGTGCCAGCAGTTTATTCCCTAGCGGTCAAGAGACCCAGTACTTC. Its translation: CASSLFPSGQETQYF.